This T cell receptor (beta chain) appears in the sequencing data of a study of shared T cell receptors in the human thymus. Assay used: immunoSEQ multiplex PCR; TCRdb lists only in-frame clones, some missing. The profile covers hundreds of thousands of clones, with about 89% appearing a single time and 0.0094% taken by the ten largest. V shed 6 bases and J 6 bases; nucleotides not matched to a gene: 7. Germline loops: CDR1 MNHNY, CDR2 SVGAGI (reference sequence). This CDR3 region has 13 residues. These same records also appear under a second study, on human thymus T cells. This second report adds: The study used thymus tissue resected during corrective heart surgery.

Sequenced input: thymocytes. The receptor was derived from a boy in the first two years of life with a congenital heart defect. The chain combines TRBV6-6 with TRBJ1-2; 7 bases agree with TRBD1. CDR3 loop: CASSWATGDGYTF. CDR3 DNA: TGTGCCAGCAGCTGGGCAACAGGGGATGGCTACACCTTC.